Included here is one TCR beta chain sequence, with context. This clonotype has only a few counts. Its specific antigen is unknown. Base qualities are not provided; no much larger clone lies one nucleotide away. For this chain, trimming is 5 bases at the V end and 5 bases at the J end, and the number of junction bases without a gene match is 7. Looking up the germline V gene yields CDR1 SGHTA and CDR2 FQGNSA. Including the terminal cysteine and phenylalanine, the CDR3 comprises 15 residues. CDR3 DNA is the only sequence kept; it has 45 bases, read in frame from the first base. Library preparation employed RT-PCR. The listed sequencing device is Illumina HiSeq 2500. The public reads were run again by TCRdb, first through fastp at Q25 and then through MiXCR, and only productive beta chains were kept. Merged by CDR3 protein, the rows form single entries marked with the most common genes and DNA. This sample lists hundreds of thousands of distinct CDR3 sequences; less than 20% were detected once. The ten largest clonotypes hold approximately 10% of the sample.

The sample comes from a study of response to subunit inactivated influenza vaccine (dated by TCRdb to the late 2010s). Background on the whole study: To follow how T cells responded to a trivalent subunit inactivated influenza vaccine, the researchers relied on deep quantitative profiling of the T cell receptor repertoire. What the work shows at the level of the full study, not this receptor alone: The authors proposed that each seasonal influenza vaccination may bring in only a limited number of new T cells.

The sample was PBMCs from blood, taken 4 to 6 days after vaccination. The TCR originated in a man in his fifties or sixties who received an inactivated influenza vaccine. Donor details come from another sample of the same person, matched by shared clones. This sequence uses TRBV7-2 and TRBJ2-3; TRBD1 agrees with 10 junctional bases. The CDR3 sequence is CASSPGTGVGDTQYF. The nucleotide sequence reads as follows: TGTGCCAGCAGCCCGGGGACAGGGGTTGGAGATACGCAGTATTTT.